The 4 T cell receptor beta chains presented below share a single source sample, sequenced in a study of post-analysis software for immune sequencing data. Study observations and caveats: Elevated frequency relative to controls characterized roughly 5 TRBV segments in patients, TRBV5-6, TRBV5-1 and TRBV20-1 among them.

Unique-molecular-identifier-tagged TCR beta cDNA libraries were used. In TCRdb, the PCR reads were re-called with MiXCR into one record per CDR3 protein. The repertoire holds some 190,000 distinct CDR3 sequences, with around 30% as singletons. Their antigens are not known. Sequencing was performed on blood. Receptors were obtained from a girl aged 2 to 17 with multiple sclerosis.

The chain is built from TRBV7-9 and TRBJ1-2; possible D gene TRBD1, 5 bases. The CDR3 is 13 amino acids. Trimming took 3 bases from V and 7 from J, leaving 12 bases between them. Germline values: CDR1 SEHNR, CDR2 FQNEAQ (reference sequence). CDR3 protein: CASSFDGAAGYTF. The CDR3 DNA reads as TGTGCCAGCAGCTTTGACGGGGCGGCTGGCTACACCTTC.

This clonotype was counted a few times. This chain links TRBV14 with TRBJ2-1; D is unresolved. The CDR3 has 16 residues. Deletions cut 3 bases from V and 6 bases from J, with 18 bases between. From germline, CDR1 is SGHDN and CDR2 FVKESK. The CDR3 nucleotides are TGTGCCAGCAGCCATCGCGCAGGCGGTTTGAGCAATGAGCAGTTCTTC. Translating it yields CASSHRAGGLSNEQFF.

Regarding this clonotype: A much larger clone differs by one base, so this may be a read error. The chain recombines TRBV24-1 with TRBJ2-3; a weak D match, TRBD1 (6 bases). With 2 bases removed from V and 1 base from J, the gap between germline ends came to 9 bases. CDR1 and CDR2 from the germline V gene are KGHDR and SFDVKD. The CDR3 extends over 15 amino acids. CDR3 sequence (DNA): TGTGCCACCAGTGATTCAGGGGAAGGCACAGATACGCAGTATTTT. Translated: CATSDSGEGTDTQYF.

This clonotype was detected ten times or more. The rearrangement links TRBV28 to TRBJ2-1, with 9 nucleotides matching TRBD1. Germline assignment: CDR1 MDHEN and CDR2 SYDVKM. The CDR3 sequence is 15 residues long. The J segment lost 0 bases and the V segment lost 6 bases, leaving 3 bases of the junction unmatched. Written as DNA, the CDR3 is TGTGCCAGCAGGGACAGGGGAAGCTCCTACAATGAGCAGTTCTTC. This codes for CASRDRGSSYNEQFF.